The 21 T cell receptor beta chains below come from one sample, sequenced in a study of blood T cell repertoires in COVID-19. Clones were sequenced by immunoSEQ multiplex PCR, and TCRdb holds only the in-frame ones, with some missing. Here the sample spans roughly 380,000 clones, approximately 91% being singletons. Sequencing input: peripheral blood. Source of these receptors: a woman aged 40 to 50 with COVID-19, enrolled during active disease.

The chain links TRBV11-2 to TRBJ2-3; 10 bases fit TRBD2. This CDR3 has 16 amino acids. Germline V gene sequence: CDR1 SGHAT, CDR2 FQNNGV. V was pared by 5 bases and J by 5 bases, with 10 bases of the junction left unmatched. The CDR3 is CASSILLAGTRDTQYF. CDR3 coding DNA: TGTGCCAGCAGCATTCTACTAGCGGGGACCAGAGATACGCAGTATTTT. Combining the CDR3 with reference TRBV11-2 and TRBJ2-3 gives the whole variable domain EAGVAQSPRYKIIEKRQSVAFWCNPISGHATLYWYQQILGQGPKLLIQFQNNGVVDDSQLPKDRFSAERLKGVDSTLKIQPAKLEDSAVYLCASSILLAGTRDTQYFGPGTRLTVL.

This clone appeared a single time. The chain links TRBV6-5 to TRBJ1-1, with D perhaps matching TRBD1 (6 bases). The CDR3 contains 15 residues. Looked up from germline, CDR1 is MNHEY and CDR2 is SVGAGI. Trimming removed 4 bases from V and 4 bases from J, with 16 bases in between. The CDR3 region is CASSSQGILGTEAFF. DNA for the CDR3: TGTGCCAGCAGTTCACAGGGAATATTGGGCACTGAAGCTTTCTTT.

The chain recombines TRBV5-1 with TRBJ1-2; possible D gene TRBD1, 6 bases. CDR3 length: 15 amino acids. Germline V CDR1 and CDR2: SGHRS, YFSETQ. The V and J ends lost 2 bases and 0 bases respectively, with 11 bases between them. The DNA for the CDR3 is TGCGCCAGCAGCTTAACTCCAGGGGCTAACTATGGCTACACCTTC. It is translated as CASSLTPGANYGYTF.

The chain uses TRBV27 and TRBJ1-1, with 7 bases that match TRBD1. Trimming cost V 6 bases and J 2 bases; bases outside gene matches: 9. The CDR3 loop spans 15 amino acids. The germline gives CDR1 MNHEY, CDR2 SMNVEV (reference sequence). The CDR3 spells CASRVLRTGNTEAFF. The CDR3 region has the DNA TGTGCCAGCAGGGTCTTGCGGACAGGAAACACTGAAGCTTTCTTT.

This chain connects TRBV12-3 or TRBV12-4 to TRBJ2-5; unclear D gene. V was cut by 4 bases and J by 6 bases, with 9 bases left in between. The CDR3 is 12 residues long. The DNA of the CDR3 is TGTGCCAGCAGTTCCTCTTTTCAGACCCAGTACTTC. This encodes CASSSSFQTQYF.

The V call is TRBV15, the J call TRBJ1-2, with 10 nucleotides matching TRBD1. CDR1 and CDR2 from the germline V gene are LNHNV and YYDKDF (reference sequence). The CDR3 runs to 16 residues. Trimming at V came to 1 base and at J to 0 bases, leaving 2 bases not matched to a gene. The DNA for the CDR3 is TGTGCCACCAGCAGAGGGGACAGGGGCTCTAACTATGGCTACACCTTC. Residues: CATSRGDRGSNYGYTF.

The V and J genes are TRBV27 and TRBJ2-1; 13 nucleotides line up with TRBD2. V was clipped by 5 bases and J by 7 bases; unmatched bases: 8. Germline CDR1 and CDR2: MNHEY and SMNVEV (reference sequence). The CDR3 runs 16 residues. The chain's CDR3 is CASSPRLAGGINEQFF. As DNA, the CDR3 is TGTGCCAGCAGTCCGCGACTAGCGGGAGGTATTAATGAGCAGTTCTTC.

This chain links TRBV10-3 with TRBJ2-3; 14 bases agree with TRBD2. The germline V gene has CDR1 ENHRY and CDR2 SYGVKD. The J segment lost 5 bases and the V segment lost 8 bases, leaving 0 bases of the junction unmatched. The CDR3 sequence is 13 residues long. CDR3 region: CAIGLAGGDTQYF. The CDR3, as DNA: TGTGCCATCGGACTAGCGGGAGGAGATACGCAGTATTTT.

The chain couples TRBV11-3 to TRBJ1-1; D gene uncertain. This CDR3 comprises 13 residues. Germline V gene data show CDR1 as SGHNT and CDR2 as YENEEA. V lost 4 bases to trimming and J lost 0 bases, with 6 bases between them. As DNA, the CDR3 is TGTGCCAGCAGCTCTCAGGTGAACACTGAAGCTTTCTTT. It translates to CASSSQVNTEAFF.

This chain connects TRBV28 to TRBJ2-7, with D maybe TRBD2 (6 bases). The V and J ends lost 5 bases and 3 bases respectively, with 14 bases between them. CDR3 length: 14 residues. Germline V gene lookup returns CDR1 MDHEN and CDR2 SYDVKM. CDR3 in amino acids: CASSQIAAHYEQYF. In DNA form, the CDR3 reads TGTGCCAGCAGTCAAATAGCGGCCCACTACGAGCAGTACTTC.

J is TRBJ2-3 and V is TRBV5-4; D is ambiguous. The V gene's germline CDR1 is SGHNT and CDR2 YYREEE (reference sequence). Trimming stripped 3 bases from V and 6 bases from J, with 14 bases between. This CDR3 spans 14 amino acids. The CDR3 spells CASSSRVERDTQYF. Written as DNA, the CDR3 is TGTGCCAGCAGCTCCCGGGTCGAGCGCGATACGCAGTATTTT.

The CDR3 DNA is TGTGCCAGCACCTACAACAGGGGGCGAGGCTATGGCTACACCTTC. Encoded protein: CASTYNRGRGYGYTF. The chain links TRBV7-2 to TRBJ1-2; TRBD1 aligns across 9 bases. CDR3 length: 15 residues. V lost 7 bases to trimming and J lost 4 bases; unmatched junction nucleotides: 10. Germline V gene sequence: CDR1 SGHTA, CDR2 FQGNSA.

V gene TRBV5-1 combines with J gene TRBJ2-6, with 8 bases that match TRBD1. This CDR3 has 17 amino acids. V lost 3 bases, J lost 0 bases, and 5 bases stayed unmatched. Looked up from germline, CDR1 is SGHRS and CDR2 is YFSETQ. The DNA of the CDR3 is TGCGCCAGCAGCTGGACAGGGCCATTCTCTGGGGCCAACGTCCTGACTTTC. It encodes CASSWTGPFSGANVLTF.

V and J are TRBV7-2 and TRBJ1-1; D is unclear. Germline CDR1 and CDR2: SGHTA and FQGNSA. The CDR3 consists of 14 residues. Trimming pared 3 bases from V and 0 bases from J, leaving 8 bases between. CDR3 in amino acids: CASSFGEVNTEAFF. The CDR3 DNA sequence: TGTGCCAGCAGCTTCGGGGAAGTGAACACTGAAGCTTTCTTT. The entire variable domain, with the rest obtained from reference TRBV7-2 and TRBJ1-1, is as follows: GAGVSQSPSNKVTEKGKDVELRCDPISGHTALYWYRQSLGQGLEFLIYFQGNSAPDKSGLPSDRFSAERTGGSVSTLTIQRTQQEDSAVYLCASSFGEVNTEAFFGQGTRLTVV.

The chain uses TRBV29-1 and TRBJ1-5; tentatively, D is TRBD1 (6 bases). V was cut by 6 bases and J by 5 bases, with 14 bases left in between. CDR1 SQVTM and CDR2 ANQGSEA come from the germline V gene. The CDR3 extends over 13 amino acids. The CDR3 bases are TGCAGCGTCCAGGACAGCCCTGATCAGCCCCAGCATTTT. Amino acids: CSVQDSPDQPQHF.

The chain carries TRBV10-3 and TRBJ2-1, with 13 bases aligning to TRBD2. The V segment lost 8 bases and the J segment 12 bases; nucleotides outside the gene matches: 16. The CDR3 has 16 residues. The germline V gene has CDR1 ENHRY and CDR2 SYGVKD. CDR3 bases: TGTGCCATCTCGCCCGCCGGGACTAGCGGGATTAGGGGGCAGTTCTTC. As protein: CAISPAGTSGIRGQFF.

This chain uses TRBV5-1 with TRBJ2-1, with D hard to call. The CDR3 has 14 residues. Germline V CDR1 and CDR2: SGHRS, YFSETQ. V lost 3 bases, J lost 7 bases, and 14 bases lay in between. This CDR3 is CASSSPPDLNEQFF. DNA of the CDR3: TGCGCCAGCAGCTCGCCCCCCGACTTGAATGAGCAGTTCTTC.

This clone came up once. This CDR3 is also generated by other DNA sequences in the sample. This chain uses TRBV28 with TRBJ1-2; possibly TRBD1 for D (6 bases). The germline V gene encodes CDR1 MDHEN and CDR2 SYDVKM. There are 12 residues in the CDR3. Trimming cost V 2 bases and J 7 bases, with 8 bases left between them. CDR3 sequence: CASSLTGSGYTF. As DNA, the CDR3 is TGTGCCAGCAGTTTAACAGGGAGTGGCTACACCTTC.

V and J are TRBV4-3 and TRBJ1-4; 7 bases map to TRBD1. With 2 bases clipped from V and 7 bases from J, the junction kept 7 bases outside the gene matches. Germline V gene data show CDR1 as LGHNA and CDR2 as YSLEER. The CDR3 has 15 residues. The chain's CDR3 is CASSQKQGLGEKLFF. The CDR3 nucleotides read TGCGCCAGCAGCCAAAAACAGGGGCTTGGTGAAAAACTGTTTTTT.

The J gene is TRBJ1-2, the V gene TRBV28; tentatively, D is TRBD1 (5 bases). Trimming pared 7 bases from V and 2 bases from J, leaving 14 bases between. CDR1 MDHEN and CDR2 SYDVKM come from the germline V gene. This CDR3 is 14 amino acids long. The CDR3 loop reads CASTRVGGNYGYTF. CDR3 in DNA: TGTGCCAGCACCCGTGTGGGGGGGAACTATGGCTACACCTTC.

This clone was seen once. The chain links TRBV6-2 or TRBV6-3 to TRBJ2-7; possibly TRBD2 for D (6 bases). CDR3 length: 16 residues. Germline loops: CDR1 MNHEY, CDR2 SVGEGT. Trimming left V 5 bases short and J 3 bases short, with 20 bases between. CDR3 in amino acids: CASSLAGGKNLYEQYF. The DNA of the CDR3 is TGTGCCAGCAGTCTCGCGGGCGGGAAAAACCTCTACGAGCAGTACTTC.